This T cell receptor beta chain was recorded in a study of shared clonotypes between healthy human individuals. TCRdb keeps only in-frame clones here, not all; method: immunoSEQ multiplex PCR. The sample lists 1.4 million or so clones; around 98.5% were seen once. This clone was observed a single time. The antigen is undetermined. Those who donated, Caucasian adults without exception, all lived in Nashville, Tennessee. General observations from the study: Generation probabilities of non-shared clonotypes were lower (relative to those shared by all four donors).

CDR1 and CDR2 from the germline V gene are LGHNA and YNFKEQ. V gave up 1 base and J gave up 0 bases; unmatched junction bases: 3. This CDR3 comprises 16 residues. The TCR sequence derives from a man aged 25-45 years in good health. The V and J genes are TRBV4-2 and TRBJ2-7, with 10 bases aligning to TRBD2. Sequenced: naive CD4+ T cells sorted from blood. Subset reported: CD45RA+ positively selected. The CDR3 DNA reads as TGTGCCAGCAGCCAAGCACTAGCGGGGCCCTCCTACGAGCAGTACTTC. This gives the protein CASSQALAGPSYEQYF.